The TCR beta chain under discussion was sequenced for a study of immune evolution from preneoplasia to lung adenocarcinoma. Regarding the study as a whole: Compared with EGFR-mutant or double wild-type lesions, KRAS-mutant nodules were more clonal. Top clone share appeared to fall from AAH through AIS, MIA, adenocarcinoma.

Histologic diagnosis was independently verified by two lung pathologists. In its sample, this clone was seen a few times. The target antigen is unknown. The protocol was immunoSEQ multiplex PCR, while the TCRdb copy is restricted to in-frame clones and leaves out a portion. The sample records 9,500 or so clones, about 80% being singletons. Germline V gives CDR1 MGHRA, CDR2 YSYEKL. V lost 0 bases, J lost 7 bases, and 5 bases stayed unmatched. The CDR3 consists of 16 residues. Material for sequencing was FFPE minimally invasive lung adenocarcinoma tissue. The receptor's source is a person aged 70 to 85 with lung adenocarcinoma. The V and J genes are TRBV4-1 and TRBJ1-4; 10 nucleotides align to TRBD1. CDR3 loop: CASSQDPGQGSEKLFF. DNA of the CDR3: TGCGCCAGCAGCCAAGATCCGGGACAGGGGAGTGAAAAACTGTTTTTT.